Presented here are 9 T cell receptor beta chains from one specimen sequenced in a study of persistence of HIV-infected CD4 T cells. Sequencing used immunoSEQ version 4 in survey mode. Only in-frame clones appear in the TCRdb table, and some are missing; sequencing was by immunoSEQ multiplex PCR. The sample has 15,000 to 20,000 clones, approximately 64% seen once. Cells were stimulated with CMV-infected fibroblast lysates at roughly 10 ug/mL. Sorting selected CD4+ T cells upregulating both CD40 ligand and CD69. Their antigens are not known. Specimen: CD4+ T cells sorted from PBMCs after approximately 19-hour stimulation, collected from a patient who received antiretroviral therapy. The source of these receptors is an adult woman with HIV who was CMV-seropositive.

CDR3 nucleotides: TGTGCCAGCAGTTACGACCTGCCCAGGGCAGATACGCAGTATTTT. It codes for CASSYDLPRADTQYF. The chain joins TRBV6-5 to TRBJ2-3; D might be TRBD1 (5 bases). The germline V gene has CDR1 MNHEY and CDR2 SVGAGI. Trimming removed 2 bases at V and 4 bases at J, with 13 bases between. CDR3 length: 15 residues.

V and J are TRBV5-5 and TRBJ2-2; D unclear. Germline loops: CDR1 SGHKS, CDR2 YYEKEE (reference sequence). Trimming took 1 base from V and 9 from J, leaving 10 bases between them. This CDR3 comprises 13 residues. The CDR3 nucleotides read TGTGCCAGCAGCTTGAGTATGTCTCGGGAGCTGTTTTTT. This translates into CASSLSMSRELFF. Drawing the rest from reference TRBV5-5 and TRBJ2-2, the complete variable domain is DAGVTQSPTHLIKTRGQQVTLRCSPISGHKSVSWYQQVLGQGPQFIFQYYEKEERGRGNFPDRFSARQFPNYSSELNVNALLLGDSALYLCASSLSMSRELFFGEGSRLTVL.

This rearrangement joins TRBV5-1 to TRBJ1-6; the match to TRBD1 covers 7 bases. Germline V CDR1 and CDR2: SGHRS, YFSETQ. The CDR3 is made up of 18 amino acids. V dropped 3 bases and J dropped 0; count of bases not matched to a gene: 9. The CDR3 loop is CASSSRDSQSSYNSPLHF. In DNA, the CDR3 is TGCGCCAGCAGCTCCAGGGACAGTCAGAGCTCCTATAATTCACCCCTCCACTTT.

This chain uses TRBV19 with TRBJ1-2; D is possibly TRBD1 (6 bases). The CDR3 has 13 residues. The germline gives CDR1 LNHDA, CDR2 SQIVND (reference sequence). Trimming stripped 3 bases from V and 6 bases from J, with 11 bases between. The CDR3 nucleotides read TGTGCCAGTAGTATGGTGGGGGGCGATGGCTACACCTTC. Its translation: CASSMVGGDGYTF.

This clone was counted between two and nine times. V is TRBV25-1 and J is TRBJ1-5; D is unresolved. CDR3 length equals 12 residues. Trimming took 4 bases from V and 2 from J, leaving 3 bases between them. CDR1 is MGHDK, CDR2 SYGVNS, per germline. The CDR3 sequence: CASSVGNQPQHF. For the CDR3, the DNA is TGTGCCAGCAGTGTTGGCAATCAGCCCCAGCATTTT.

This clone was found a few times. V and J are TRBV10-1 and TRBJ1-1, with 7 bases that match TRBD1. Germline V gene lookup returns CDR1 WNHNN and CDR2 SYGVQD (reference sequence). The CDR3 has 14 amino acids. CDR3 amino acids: CATQGGAFNTEAFF. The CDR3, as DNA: TGCGCTACTCAGGGGGGCGCATTTAACACTGAAGCTTTCTTT.

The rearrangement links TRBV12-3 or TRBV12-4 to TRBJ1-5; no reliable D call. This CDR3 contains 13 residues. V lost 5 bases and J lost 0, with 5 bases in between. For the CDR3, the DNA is TGTGCCAGCAGTACGAATAGCAATCAGCCCCAGCATTTT. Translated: CASSTNSNQPQHF.

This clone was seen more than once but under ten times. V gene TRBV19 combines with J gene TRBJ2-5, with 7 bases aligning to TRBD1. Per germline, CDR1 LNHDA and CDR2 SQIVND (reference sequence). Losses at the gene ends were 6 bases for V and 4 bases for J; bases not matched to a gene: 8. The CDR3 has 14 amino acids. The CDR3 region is CASRLTGLAETQYF. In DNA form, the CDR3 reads TGTGCCAGTAGGCTGACAGGGTTGGCAGAGACCCAGTACTTC.

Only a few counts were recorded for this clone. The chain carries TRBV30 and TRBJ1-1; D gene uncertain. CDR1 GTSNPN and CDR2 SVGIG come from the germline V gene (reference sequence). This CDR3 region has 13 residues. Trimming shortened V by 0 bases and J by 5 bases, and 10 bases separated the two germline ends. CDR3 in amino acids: CAWSVSPITEAFF. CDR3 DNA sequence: TGTGCCTGGAGTGTATCGCCTATAACTGAAGCTTTCTTT.